These 14 T cell receptor beta chains were all obtained from the same sample, sequenced in a study of siplizumab effects on memory and regulatory T cells. TCRdb keeps only in-frame clones here, not all; method: immunoSEQ multiplex PCR. Here the sample spans about 100,000 clones, around 93% being singletons. Sequencing was performed on non-Treg CD4+ T cells sorted from blood. These TCRs come from a human donor in good health.

The CDR3 spells CAIRYRLNTGELFF. The CDR3 DNA sequence: TGTGCCATCAGATACCGATTGAACACCGGGGAGCTGTTTTTT. This rearrangement joins TRBV10-3 to TRBJ2-2; D gene unclear. Germline lookup yields CDR1 ENHRY and CDR2 SYGVKD. Deletions cut 6 bases from V and 1 base from J, with 9 bases between. There are 14 residues in the CDR3.

This clone came up once. V usage is TRBV19 and J usage is TRBJ2-3, with D perhaps TRBD1 (5 bases). V shed 7 bases and J shed 4 bases, with 9 bases lying between them. Germline CDR1 reads LNHDA; CDR2 reads SQIVND (reference sequence). The CDR3 length is 12 residues. CDR3 nucleotide sequence: TGTGCCAGTAATCAGGGTTCAGATACGCAGTATTTT. It yields the protein CASNQGSDTQYF.

Here the CDR3 reads CAISEVGLRTDTQYF. In DNA, the CDR3 is TGTGCCATCAGTGAGGTAGGACTTCGCACAGATACGCAGTATTTT. The V and J genes are TRBV10-3 and TRBJ2-3; D might be TRBD2 (5 bases). Between the trimmed V and J ends, which lost 2 bases and 1 base, there was a span of 10 bases. The CDR3 spans 15 residues. Germline CDR1 is ENHRY and CDR2 is SYGVKD.

This chain connects TRBV28 to TRBJ1-1; weak D call: TRBD1 (6 bases). The CDR3 extends over 14 amino acids. V was trimmed by 5 bases and J by 2 bases, leaving 12 bases between them. Germline-derived CDR1 and CDR2 are MDHEN and SYDVKM. The CDR3 nucleotides are TGTGCCAGCAGTCGACTCGGGACAAACACTGAAGCTTTCTTT. It specifies CASSRLGTNTEAFF.

The genes are TRBV5-1 and TRBJ1-2; no clear D. CDR3 length: 14 amino acids. Germline-derived CDR1 and CDR2 are SGHRS and YFSETQ. Trimming removed 3 bases from V and 2 bases from J, with 11 bases in between. The CDR3 protein is CASSSQLENYGYTF. In nucleotides, the CDR3 is TGCGCCAGCAGCTCCCAATTAGAGAACTATGGCTACACCTTC.

This chain joins TRBV10-1 and TRBJ2-3, with 11 bases matching TRBD2. Trimming cost V 3 bases and J 14 bases; bases outside gene matches: 7. Germline CDR1 WNHNN, CDR2 SYGVQD (reference sequence). The CDR3 has 13 residues. Here the CDR3 reads CASSERLAGLLYF. CDR3 nucleotides: TGCGCCAGCAGTGAACGACTAGCGGGATTATTGTATTTT.

This rearrangement joins TRBV14 to TRBJ2-1; D not certain. From germline, CDR1 is SGHDN and CDR2 FVKESK. The length of the CDR3 is 13 residues. Trimming shortened V by 6 bases and J by 3 bases, and 9 bases separated the two germline ends. CDR3 bases: TGTGCCAGCAGGGGGTCTTACTACAATGAGCAGTTCTTC. Translated: CASRGSYYNEQFF.

The chain has TRBV27 and TRBJ1-5; the D gene is possibly TRBD1 (6 bases). Germline CDR1 and CDR2: MNHEY and SMNVEV (reference sequence). V gave up 3 bases and J gave up 6 bases, with 12 bases separating them. There are 14 residues in the CDR3. CDR3 sequence (DNA): TGTGCCAGCAGTTTCTCTACAGGGAGTCAGCCCCAGCATTTT. Protein: CASSFSTGSQPQHF.

The chain uses TRBV5-4 and TRBJ2-1; the D is unclear. V was trimmed by 2 bases and J by 0 bases, leaving 9 bases between them. Germline V lookup: CDR1 SGHNT, CDR2 YYREEE (reference sequence). The CDR3 consists of 15 residues. CDR3 nucleotides: TGTGCCAGCAGCTTCGTCACGAGCTCCTACAATGAGCAGTTCTTC. Translated: CASSFVTSSYNEQFF.

J is TRBJ1-5 and V is TRBV6-6, with D uncertain. The germline gives CDR1 MNHNY, CDR2 SVGAGI (reference sequence). V lost 6 bases to trimming and J lost 9 bases, with 21 bases between them. This CDR3 region has 15 residues. The CDR3 loop reads CASRSNLDSQRPQHF. The CDR3 coding sequence is TGTGCCAGCAGGTCAAACCTGGACTCTCAGAGGCCCCAGCATTTT.

V is TRBV6-5 and J is TRBJ1-2, with TRBD1 as a possible D gene (6 bases). The germline gives CDR1 MNHEY, CDR2 SVGAGI. This CDR3 is 12 amino acids long. V lost 7 bases to trimming and J lost 8 bases, with 14 bases between them. CDR3 DNA sequence: TGTGCCAGCACCAGAGGGGGAGGCGGCTACACCTTC. This encodes CASTRGGGGYTF.

The chain links TRBV28 to TRBJ2-7, with 8 bases aligning to TRBD1. The V and J ends lost 6 bases and 3 bases, in that order; junction bases with no gene match: 7. This CDR3 is 14 amino acids long. Germline lookup yields CDR1 MDHEN and CDR2 SYDVKM. The CDR3: CASSPHRGVYEQYF. The CDR3, as DNA: TGTGCCAGCAGCCCACACAGGGGGGTCTACGAGCAGTACTTC. The full variable domain, completed using reference TRBV28 and TRBJ2-7, is DVKVTQSSRYLVKRTGEKVFLECVQDMDHENMFWYRQDPGLGLRLIYFSYDVKMKEKGDIPEGYSVSREKKERFSLILESASTNQTSMYLCASSPHRGVYEQYFGPGTRLTVT.

The chain combines TRBV6-5 with TRBJ1-5, with 9 bases aligning to TRBD1. V gave up 0 bases and J gave up 7 bases; unmatched junction bases: 4. The CDR3 contains 15 residues. CDR1 is MNHEY and CDR2 is SVGAGI in the germline V gene. The CDR3 loop is CASSYSYRGQQPQHF. The DNA for the CDR3 is TGTGCCAGCAGTTACTCATACAGGGGGCAACAGCCCCAGCATTTT.

The J gene is TRBJ2-7, the V gene TRBV7-2; D uncertain. The CDR3 covers 11 residues. The V and J ends lost 4 bases and 4 bases respectively, with 5 bases between them. The germline V gene encodes CDR1 SGHTA and CDR2 FQGNSA. The CDR3 nucleotides read TGTGCCAGCAGCTATCATTACGAGCAGTACTTC. It yields the protein CASSYHYEQYF.